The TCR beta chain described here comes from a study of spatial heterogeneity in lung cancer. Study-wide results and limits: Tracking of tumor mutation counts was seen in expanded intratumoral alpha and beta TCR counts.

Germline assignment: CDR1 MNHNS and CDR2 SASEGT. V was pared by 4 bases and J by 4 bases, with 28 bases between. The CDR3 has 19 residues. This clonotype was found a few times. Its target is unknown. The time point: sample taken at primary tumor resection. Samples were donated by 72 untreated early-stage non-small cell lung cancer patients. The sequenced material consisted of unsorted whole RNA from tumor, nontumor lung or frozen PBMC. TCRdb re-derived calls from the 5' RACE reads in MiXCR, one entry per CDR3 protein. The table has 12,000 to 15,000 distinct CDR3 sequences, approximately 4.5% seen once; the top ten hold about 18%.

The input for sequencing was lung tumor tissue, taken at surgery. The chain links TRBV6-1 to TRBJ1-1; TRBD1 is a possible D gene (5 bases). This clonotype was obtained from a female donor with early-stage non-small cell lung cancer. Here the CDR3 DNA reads TGTGCCAGCAGTGCACGCGAAAGTTGGGGCCGCGGGCGGGGCACTGAAGCTTTCTTT. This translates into CASSARESWGRGRGTEAFF.